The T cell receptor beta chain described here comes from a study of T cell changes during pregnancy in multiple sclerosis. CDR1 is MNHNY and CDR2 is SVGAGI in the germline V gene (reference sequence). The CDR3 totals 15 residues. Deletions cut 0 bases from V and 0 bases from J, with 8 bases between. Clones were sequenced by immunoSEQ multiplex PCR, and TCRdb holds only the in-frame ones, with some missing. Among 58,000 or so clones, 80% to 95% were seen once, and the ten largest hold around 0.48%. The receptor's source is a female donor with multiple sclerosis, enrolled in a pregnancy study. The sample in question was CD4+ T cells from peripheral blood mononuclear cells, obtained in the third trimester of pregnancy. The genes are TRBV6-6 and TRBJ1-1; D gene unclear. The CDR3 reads CASSYSITLNTEAFF. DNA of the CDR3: TGTGCCAGCAGTTACTCGATCACACTGAACACTGAAGCTTTCTTT.